Listed below are T cell receptor beta chains from one sample, sequenced in a study of cytomegalovirus exposure and HLA in healthy donors. The table came from immunoSEQ multiplex PCR; TCRdb's copy has only in-frame clones and leaves some out. The repertoire holds more than 150,000 clones, with under 80% as singletons. Specimen: PBMCs. These receptors were obtained from a woman aged 25 to 39 in good health and CMV-seropositive. CDR3s include the opening cysteine and the closing phenylalanine or tryptophan. A D gene is named only where the DNA matches it firmly. Expanded clones get a size class; other rows say once, few or many, or leave the size out.

d_call clone_size j_call v_call cdr3_nt cdr3_aa
- - TRBJ1-2 TRBV2 TGTGCCAGCAGTAAACAGGGAAACTATGGCTACATCTTC CASSKQGNYGYIF
TRBD1 - TRBJ1-3 TRBV7-9 TGTGCCAGCAGCCCCGGGACAGGGGAAAGCTCTGGAAACACCATATATTTT CASSPGTGESSGNTIYF
- few TRBJ1-2 TRBV28 TGTGCCAGCAGTTTACAGGAACCTAACTATGGCTACACCTTC CASSLQEPNYGYTF
TRBD1 once TRBJ1-4 TRBV29-1 TGCAGCGTGGGGACAGGTGCAGAAAAACTGTTTTTT CSVGTGAEKLFF
- - TRBJ1-6 TRBV4-1 TGCGCCAGCAGCCAAGATACAGGGAAGGGATCACCCCTCCACTTT CASSQDTGKGSPLHF
- - TRBJ1-2 TRBV7-9 TGTGCCAGCAGCTTAATCGCGCGGACTAACTATGGCTACACCTTC CASSLIARTNYGYTF
TRBD1 - TRBJ2-3 TRBV27 TGTGCCAGCAGTTTCTACGGCCCCCTGCTTAAGACAGGGCGTAGCACAGATACGCAGTATTTT CASSFYGPLLKTGRSTDTQYF
- once TRBJ1-2 TRBV28 TGTGCCAGCAGTTTCTATCAAGGGGCTTGGGATGGCTACACCTTC CASSFYQGAWDGYTF
- - TRBJ1-3 TRBV30 TGTGCCTGGAGTGTTGGCTGGGGCAGTCGGACTGGAAACACCATATATTTT CAWSVGWGSRTGNTIYF
TRBD1 - TRBJ2-7 TRBV11-2 TGTGCCAGCAGCTTAGGCGGACAGGGAATAGAGGAGCAGTACTTC CASSLGGQGIEEQYF
TRBD2 - TRBJ2-1 TRBV18 TGTGCCAGCTCACCACGCGGGGCTAGCGGGGGGTTTGATGAGCAGTTCTTC CASSPRGASGGFDEQFF
- few TRBJ1-2 TRBV20-1 TGCAGTGCCCCCCGGGTTTATGGCTACACCTTC CSAPRVYGYTF
TRBD1 - TRBJ2-7 TRBV19 TGTGCCAGTAGTCAGAGGGGACAGGATGAGCGTTACGAGCAGTACTTC CASSQRGQDERYEQYF
- - TRBJ2-1 TRBV4-3 TGCGCCAGCAGCCAAGGGGACACCTACAATGAGCAGTTCTTC CASSQGDTYNEQFF
TRBD1 - TRBJ2-7 TRBV5-1 TGCGCCAGCAGCCTAGACAGGGCCAACGAGCAGTACTTC CASSLDRANEQYF
- - TRBJ2-2 TRBV7-9 TGTGCCAGCAGCTCCTTCGGACTGGACACCGGGGAGCTGTTTTTT CASSSFGLDTGELFF